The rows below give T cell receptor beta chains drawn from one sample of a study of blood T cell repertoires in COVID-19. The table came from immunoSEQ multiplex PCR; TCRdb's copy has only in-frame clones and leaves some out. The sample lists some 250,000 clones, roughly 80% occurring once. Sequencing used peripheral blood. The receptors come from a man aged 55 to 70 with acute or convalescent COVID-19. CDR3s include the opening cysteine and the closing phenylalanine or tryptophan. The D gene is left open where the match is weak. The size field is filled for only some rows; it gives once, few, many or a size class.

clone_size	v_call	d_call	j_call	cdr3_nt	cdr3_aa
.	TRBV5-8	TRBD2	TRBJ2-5	TGTGCCAGCAGCCCTGGCGGGGGGGGCCAAGAGACCCAGTACTTC	CASSPGGGGQETQYF
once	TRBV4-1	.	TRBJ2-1	TGCGCCAGCAGCCGTCGGTCCTACAATGAGCAGTTCTTC	CASSRRSYNEQFF
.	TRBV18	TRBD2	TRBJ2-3	TGTGCCCTTCGGGAGGCAGCCACAGATACGCAGTATTTT	CALREAATDTQYF
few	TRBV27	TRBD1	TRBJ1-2	TGTGCCAGCAGGGGACAGATTTATGGCTACACCTTC	CASRGQIYGYTF
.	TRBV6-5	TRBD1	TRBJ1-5	TGTGCCAGCAGTTACGAGGGGGCGGGTCCCCAGCATTTT	CASSYEGAGPQHF
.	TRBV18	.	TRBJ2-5	TGTGCCAGCTCACCGAATTCGGGGTTCCAAGAGACCCAGTACTTC	CASSPNSGFQETQYF
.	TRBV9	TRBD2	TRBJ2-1	TGTGCCAGCAGCGTAGAGGGGACCGGGACTACCCCGTTCTTC	CASSVEGTGTTPFF
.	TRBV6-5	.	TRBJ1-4	TGTGCCAGCCGCCCGGCTGGCAGGATTGAAAAACTGTTTTTT	CASRPAGRIEKLFF
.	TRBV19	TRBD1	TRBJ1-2	TGTGCCAGTAGTGGGGGACAGGGGACTGGCTACACCTTC	CASSGGQGTGYTF
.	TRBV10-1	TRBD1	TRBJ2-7	TGCGCCAGACTCCCGGGACAGCGGCTGGAGCAGTACTTC	CARLPGQRLEQYF
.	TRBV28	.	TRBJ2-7	TGTGCCAGCGTCAGCGGCGGGACGAACTACGAGCAGTACTTC	CASVSGGTNYEQYF
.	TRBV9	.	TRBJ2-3	TGTGCCAGCTCCTACGCGGGGAGCACAGATACGCAGTATTTT	CASSYAGSTDTQYF
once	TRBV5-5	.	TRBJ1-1	TGTGCCAGCAGCTTGGCGGCAGGGCGCACTGAAGCTTTCTTT	CASSLAAGRTEAFF
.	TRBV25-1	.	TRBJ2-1	TGTGCCAGCAGTGGGCATGATGAGCAGTTCTTC	CASSGHDEQFF
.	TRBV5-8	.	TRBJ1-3	TGTGCCAGCAGACTCTCTGGAAACACCATATATTTT	CASRLSGNTIYF
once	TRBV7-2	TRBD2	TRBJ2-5	TGTGCCAGCAGCTTAGGATTACTAGCGGGGGGGCAAGAGACCCAGTACTTC	CASSLGLLAGGQETQYF
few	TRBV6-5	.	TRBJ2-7	TGTGCCAGCATGGGCACTTCCTACGAGCAGTACTTC	CASMGTSYEQYF
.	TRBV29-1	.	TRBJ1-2	TGCAGCGTTGGAAAAGCCGGCTACACCTTC	CSVGKAGYTF
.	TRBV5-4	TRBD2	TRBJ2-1	TGTGCCAGCAGCTTGGGACTAGCCTCCTACAATGAGCAGTTCTTC	CASSLGLASYNEQFF
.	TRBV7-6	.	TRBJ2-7	TGTGCCAGCAGCTCCAGTCCCCTAGGGGGGGGCTCCTACGAGCAGTACTTC	CASSSSPLGGGSYEQYF